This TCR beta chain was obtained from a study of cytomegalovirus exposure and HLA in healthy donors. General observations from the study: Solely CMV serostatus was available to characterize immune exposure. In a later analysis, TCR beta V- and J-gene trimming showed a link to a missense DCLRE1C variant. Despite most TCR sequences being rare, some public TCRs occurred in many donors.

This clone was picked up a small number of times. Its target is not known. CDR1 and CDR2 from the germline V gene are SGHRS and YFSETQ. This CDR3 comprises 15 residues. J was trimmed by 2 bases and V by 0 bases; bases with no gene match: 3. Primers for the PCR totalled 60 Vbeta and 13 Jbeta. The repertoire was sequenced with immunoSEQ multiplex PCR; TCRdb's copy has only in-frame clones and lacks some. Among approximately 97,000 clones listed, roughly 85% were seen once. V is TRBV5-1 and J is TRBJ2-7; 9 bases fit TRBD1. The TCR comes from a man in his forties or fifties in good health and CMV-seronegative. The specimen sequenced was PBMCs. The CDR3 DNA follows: TGCGCCAGCAGCTTGGGACAGGGGGTTCCCTACGAGCAGTACTTC. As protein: CASSLGQGVPYEQYF.